This T cell receptor beta chain was documented in a study of cytomegalovirus exposure and HLA in healthy donors. Germline V gene sequence: CDR1 LNHDA, CDR2 SQIVND (reference sequence). V was cut by 8 bases and J by 1 base, with 12 bases left in between. The CDR3 has 14 amino acids. Vbeta (60) and Jbeta (13) primers were used in the PCR. The method was immunoSEQ multiplex PCR; TCRdb's version includes in-frame clones alone and lacks a portion of them. This sample has about 240,000 clones; roughly four fifths occur once, and the top ten carry roughly 7.4%. This receptor was obtained from a woman in her sixties in good health and CMV-seropositive. The V call is TRBV19, the J call TRBJ2-1; TRBD2 is a possible D gene (6 bases). Sequencing was done on a sample of PBMCs. Written as DNA, the CDR3 is TGTGCCAGTGCCGTGCGGGGTTCCTACAATGAGCAGTTCTTC. The encoded protein is CASAVRGSYNEQFF.